This TCR beta chain originates from a study of cytomegalovirus exposure and HLA in healthy donors. Use of 60 Vbeta and 13 Jbeta primers characterized the PCR. Sequenced by immunoSEQ multiplex PCR; TCRdb stores in-frame clones only, minus some. The profile covers more than 110,000 clones, with around 80% appearing a single time and less than 1.5% taken by the ten largest. The CDR3 is made up of 10 amino acids. V was shortened by 6 bases and J by 6 bases, with 7 bases between the two germline ends. Germline V gene data show CDR1 as DFQATT and CDR2 as SNEGSKA (reference sequence). About this clone itself: Its antigen is as yet unknown.

Study outcomes and limitations: One cluster of highly shared sequence variants probably arose as a sequencing artifact. Serostatus for CMV was the only available immune exposure information. For presence/absence analyses, sequencing depth was assumed to be roughly uniform across donors.

The sample comprised PBMCs. V and J are TRBV20-1 and TRBJ2-3, with D unresolved. The origin of this receptor is a young man in good health and CMV-seropositive. CDR3 region: CSAQRDTQYF. DNA of the CDR3: TGCAGTGCGCAGAGGGATACGCAGTATTTT.